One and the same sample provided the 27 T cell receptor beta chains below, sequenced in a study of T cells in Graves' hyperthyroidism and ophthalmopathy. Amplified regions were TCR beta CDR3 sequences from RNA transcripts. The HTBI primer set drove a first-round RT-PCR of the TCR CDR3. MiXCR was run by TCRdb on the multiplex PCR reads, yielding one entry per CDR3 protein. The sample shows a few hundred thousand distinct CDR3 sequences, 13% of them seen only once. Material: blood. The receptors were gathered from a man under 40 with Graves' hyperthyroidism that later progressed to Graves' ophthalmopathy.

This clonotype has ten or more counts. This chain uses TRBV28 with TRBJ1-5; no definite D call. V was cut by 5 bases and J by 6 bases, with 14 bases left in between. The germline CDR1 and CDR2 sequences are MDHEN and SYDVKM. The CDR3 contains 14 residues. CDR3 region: CASSLGGRPQPQHF. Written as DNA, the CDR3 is TGTGCCAGCAGTCTCGGAGGGAGGCCTCAGCCCCAGCATTTT.

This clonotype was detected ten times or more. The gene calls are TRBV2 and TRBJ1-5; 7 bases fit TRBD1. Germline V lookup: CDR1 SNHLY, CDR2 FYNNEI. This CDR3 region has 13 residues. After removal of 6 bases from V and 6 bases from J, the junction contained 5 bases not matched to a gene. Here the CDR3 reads CASSGEGAQPQHF. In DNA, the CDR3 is TGTGCCAGCAGCGGAGAGGGGGCTCAGCCCCAGCATTTT.

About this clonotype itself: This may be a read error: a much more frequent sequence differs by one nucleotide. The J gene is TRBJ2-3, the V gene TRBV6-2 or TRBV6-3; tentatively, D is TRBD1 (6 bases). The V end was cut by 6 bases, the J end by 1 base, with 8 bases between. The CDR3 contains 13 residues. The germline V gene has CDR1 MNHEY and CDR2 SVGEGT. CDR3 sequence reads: CASRDRCTDTQYF. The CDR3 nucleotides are TGTGCCAGCAGGGACAGATGCACAGATACGCAGTATTTT.

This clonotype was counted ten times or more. CDR3 sequence (DNA): TGTGCCAGCAGTTACTCGGGGTTGTACACCGGGGAGCTGTTTTTT. It is translated as CASSYSGLYTGELFF. V usage is TRBV6-5 and J usage is TRBJ2-2; no clear D. The CDR3 contains 15 residues. Germline V lookup: CDR1 MNHEY, CDR2 SVGAGI. Trimming took off 0 bases at V and 3 bases at J, with 8 bases between the two ends.

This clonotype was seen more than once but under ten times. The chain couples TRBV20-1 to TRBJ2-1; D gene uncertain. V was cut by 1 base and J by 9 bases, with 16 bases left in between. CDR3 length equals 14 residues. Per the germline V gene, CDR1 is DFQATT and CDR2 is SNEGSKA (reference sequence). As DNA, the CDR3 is TGCAGTGCTAGAGCCCCGTGGCCGTTACTTGAGCAGTTCTTC. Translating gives CSARAPWPLLEQFF.

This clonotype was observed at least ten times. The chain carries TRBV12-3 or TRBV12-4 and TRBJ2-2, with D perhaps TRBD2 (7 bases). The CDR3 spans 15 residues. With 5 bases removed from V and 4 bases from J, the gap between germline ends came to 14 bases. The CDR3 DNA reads TGTGCCAGCAGTCCACACGGGGGGCCCACCGGGGAGCTGTTTTTT. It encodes CASSPHGGPTGELFF.

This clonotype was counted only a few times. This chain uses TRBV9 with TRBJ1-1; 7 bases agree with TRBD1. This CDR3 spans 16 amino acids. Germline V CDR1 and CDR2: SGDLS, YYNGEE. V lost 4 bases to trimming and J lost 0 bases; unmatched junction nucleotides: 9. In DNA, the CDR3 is TGTGCCAGCAGCAAAGGATTAGGGGGCGTGAACACTGAAGCTTTCTTT. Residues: CASSKGLGGVNTEAFF.

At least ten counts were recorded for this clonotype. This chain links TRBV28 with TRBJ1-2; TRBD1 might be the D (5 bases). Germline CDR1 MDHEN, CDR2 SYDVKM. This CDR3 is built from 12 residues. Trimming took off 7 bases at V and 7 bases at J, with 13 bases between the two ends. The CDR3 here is CASTGKEVGYTF. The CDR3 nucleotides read TGTGCCAGCACAGGGAAGGAAGTTGGCTACACCTTC.

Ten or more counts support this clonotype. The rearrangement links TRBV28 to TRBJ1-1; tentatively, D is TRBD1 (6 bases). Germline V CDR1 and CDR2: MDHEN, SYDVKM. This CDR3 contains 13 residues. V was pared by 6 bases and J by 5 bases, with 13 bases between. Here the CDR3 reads CASSGDRSTEAFF. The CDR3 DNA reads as TGTGCCAGCAGCGGTGACAGGTCAACTGAAGCTTTCTTT.

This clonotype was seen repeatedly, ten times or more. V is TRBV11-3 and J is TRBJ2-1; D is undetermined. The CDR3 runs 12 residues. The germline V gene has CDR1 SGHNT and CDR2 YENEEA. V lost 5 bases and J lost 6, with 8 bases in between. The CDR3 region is CASSGVLNEQFF. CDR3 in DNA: TGTGCCAGCAGCGGGGTTCTCAATGAGCAGTTCTTC.

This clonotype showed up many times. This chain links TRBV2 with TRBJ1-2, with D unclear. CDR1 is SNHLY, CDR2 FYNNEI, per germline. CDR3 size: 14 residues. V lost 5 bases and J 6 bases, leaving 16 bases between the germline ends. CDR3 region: CASSSLGSPHGYTF. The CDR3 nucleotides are TGTGCCAGCAGTTCCTTGGGGAGTCCCCATGGCTACACCTTC.

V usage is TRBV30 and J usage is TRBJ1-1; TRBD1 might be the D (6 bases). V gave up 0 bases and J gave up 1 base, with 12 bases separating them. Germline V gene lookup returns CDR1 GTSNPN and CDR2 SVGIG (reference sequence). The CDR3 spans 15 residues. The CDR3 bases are TGTGCCTGGAGTGTAGGGGGGGCGAAGAACACTGAAGCTTTCTTT. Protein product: CAWSVGGAKNTEAFF.

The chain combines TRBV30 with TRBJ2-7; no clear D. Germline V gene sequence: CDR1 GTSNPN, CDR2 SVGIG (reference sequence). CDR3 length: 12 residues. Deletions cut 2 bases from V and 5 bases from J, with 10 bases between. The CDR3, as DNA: TGTGCCTGGAGTCCTGAGGTGAACGAGCAGTACTTC. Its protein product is CAWSPEVNEQYF.

CDR3: CASSYSVSTDTQYF. In DNA, the CDR3 is TGTGCCAGCAGTTATTCCGTTAGCACAGATACGCAGTATTTT. The chain carries TRBV6-6 and TRBJ2-3; D unresolved. Looked up from germline, CDR1 is MNHNY and CDR2 is SVGAGI (reference sequence). The CDR3 contains 14 residues. V lost 3 bases and J lost 0, with 7 bases in between.

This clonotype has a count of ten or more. CDR3: CASSSLGGFAAGAIIDEQFF. The CDR3 DNA follows: TGTGCCAGCAGTTCTTTGGGCGGCTTCGCGGCAGGGGCCATAATCGATGAGCAGTTCTTC. The chain has TRBV28 and TRBJ2-1; D may be TRBD1 (6 bases). V dropped 4 bases and J dropped 8 bases, with 33 bases sitting between them. Per the germline V gene, CDR1 is MDHEN and CDR2 is SYDVKM. CDR3 length: 20 amino acids.

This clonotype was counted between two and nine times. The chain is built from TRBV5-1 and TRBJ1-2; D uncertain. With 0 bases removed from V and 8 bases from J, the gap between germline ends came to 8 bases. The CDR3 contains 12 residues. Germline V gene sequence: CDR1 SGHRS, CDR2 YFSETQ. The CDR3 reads CASSLGGLGYTF. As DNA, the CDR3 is TGCGCCAGCAGCTTGGGAGGGCTCGGCTACACCTTC.

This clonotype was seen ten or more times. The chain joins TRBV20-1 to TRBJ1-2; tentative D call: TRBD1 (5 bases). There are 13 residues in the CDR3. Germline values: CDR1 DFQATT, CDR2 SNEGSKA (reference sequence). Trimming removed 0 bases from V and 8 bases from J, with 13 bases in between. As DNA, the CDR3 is TGCAGTGCTAGAGAGGCGGGGACGGGCGGCTACACCTTC. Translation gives CSAREAGTGGYTF.

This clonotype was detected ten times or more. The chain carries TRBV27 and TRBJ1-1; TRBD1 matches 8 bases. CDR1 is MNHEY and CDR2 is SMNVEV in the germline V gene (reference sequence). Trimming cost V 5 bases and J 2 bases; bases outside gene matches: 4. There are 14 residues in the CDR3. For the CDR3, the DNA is TGTGCCAGCAGTGCGACAGGGGCCAACACTGAAGCTTTCTTT. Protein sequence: CASSATGANTEAFF.

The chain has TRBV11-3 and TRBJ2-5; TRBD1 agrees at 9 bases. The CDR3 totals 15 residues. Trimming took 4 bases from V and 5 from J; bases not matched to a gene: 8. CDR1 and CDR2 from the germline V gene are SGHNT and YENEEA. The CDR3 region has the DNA TGTGCCAGCAGCTCCGACAGGGGGGAGAGGGAGACCCAGTACTTC. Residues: CASSSDRGERETQYF.

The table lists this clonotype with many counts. CDR3 sequence reads: CASSLGGASGANVLTF. The CDR3 nucleotides read TGCGCCAGCAGCTTGGGGGGGGCCTCTGGGGCCAACGTCCTGACTTTC. The chain has TRBV5-1 and TRBJ2-6; the D gene could be TRBD1 or TRBD2 (6 bases each). Germline V gene sequence: CDR1 SGHRS, CDR2 YFSETQ. The CDR3 has 16 residues. V shed 0 bases and J shed 0 bases, with 7 bases lying between them.

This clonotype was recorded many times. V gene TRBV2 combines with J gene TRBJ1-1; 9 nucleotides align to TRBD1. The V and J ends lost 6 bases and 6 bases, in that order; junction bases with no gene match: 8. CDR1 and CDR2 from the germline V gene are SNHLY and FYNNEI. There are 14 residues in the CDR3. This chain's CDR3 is CASSPGQGISEAFF. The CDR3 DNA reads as TGTGCCAGCAGCCCGGGACAGGGTATTTCTGAAGCTTTCTTT.

The CDR3 sequence is CSVTLRGIGLNTEAFF. CDR3 nucleotide sequence: TGCAGCGTCACCCTCAGGGGTATCGGTTTGAACACTGAAGCTTTCTTT. V and J are TRBV29-1 and TRBJ1-1, with a weak D call TRBD1 (6 bases). CDR1 is SQVTM and CDR2 is ANQGSEA in the germline V gene. CDR3 size: 16 residues. Trimming stripped 6 bases from V and 0 bases from J, with 20 bases between.

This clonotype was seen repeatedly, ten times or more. The CDR3 sequence is CASSEGEWAIQETQYF. Here the CDR3 DNA reads TGTGCCAGCAGTGAAGGCGAGTGGGCTATCCAAGAGACCCAGTACTTC. The genes are TRBV6-1 and TRBJ2-5; the D is unclear. Germline loops: CDR1 MNHNS, CDR2 SASEGT. With 1 base removed from V and 1 base from J, the gap between germline ends came to 13 bases. The CDR3 spans 16 residues.

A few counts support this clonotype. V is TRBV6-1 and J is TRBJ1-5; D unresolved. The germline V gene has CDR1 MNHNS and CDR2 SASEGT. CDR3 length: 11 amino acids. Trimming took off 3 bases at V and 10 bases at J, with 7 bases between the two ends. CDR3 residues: CASSDNIPQHF. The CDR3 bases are TGTGCCAGCAGTGACAATATCCCCCAGCATTTT.

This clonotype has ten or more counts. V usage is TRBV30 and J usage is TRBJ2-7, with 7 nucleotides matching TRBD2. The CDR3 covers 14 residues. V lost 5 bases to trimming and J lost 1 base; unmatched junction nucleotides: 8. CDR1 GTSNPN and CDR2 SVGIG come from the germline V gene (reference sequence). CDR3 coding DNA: TGTGCCTGGTCGCGGGGGAGTCGGTCCTACGAGCAGTACTTC. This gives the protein CAWSRGSRSYEQYF.

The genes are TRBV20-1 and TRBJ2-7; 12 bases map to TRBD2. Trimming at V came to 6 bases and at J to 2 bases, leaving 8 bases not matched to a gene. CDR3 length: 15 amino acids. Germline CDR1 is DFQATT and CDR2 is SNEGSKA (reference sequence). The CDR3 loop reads CSASRLAGAAYEQYF. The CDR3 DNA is TGCAGTGCCTCGCGACTAGCGGGGGCCGCCTACGAGCAGTACTTC.

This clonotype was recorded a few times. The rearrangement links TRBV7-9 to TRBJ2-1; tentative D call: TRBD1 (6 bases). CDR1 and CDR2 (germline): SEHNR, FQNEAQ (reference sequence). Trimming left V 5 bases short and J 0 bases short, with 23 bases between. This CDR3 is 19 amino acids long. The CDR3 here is CASSPPVQGKKDSYNEQFF. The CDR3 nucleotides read TGTGCCAGCAGCCCACCTGTCCAGGGGAAAAAGGACTCCTACAATGAGCAGTTCTTC.